Sequencing of this T cell receptor (beta chain) was carried out in a study of CD8 T cells in ankylosing spondylitis (dated by TCRdb to about 2017). Study-level background: To find TCR variants linked to disease, the study profiled T cell receptor beta repertoires in ankylosing spondylitis patients and healthy donors. In total, the full study cohort was made up of about 110 healthy donors and 25 to 30 ankylosing spondylitis patients. Peripheral blood was sampled, and synovial fluid was also collected from ankylosing spondylitis patients. What the work shows at the level of the full study, not this receptor alone: Blood from ankylosing spondylitis patients appeared to be characterized by a TCR beta motif composed of roughly eight highly homologous amino acid variants. Significant enrichment of the disease-linked clones was reported in matched synovial fluid samples from ankylosing spondylitis patients. Some of the motif variants had been reported before in the synovial fluid and blood of reactive arthritis patients, a finding that suggests common disease-initiation mechanisms. The disease-linked clones had a CD8+ phenotype and were found at relatively low frequencies in peripheral blood.

The instrument was an Illumina HiSeq 2500. TCR beta libraries were prepared by quantitative 5'-RACE with molecular barcodes. In the original analysis: Disease-linked TCR variants were identified with a new computational method built on a probabilistic model of VDJ rearrangement. The raw public reads went through TCRdb reprocessing: fastp at Q25, MiXCR clone calling, in-frame beta chains kept. CDR3 protein sequences are deduplicated, and each keeps its most common genes and DNA. For this entry, the V and J calls and clone size follow TCRdb and not the study's own pipeline. In all, the sample holds almost 250,000 distinct CDR3 sequences, and approximately 30% of those were seen once. Of the sample, about 4% is held by the ten largest clones. The CDR3 numbers 18 residues from cysteine through phenylalanine. The read is trimmed to its CDR3 DNA, 54 bases read in frame from base 1. CDR1 is given as LNHNV and CDR2 as YYDKDF, both from the germline V gene (reference sequence). Unmatched junction bases come to 14, with V trimmed by 2 bases and J by 5 bases.

As to this clonotype: It has no known antigen specificity. One base away there is no much larger clone; base qualities are not given.

The sequence was collected from a male donor with ankylosing spondylitis or in good health (not recorded which). In this chain, TRBV15 is recombined with TRBJ2-3; 9 nucleotides in the junction match TRBD1. The material sequenced was blood, either unsorted or a sorted T cell fraction (not recorded which). The bases are TGTGCCACCAGCAGACCTATCCGGGACAGGGCAAAGGAAGATACGCAGTATTTT. Translated, this is CATSRPIRDRAKEDTQYF.